Detailed here is one T cell receptor (beta chain). The target antigen is unknown. The sample is drawn from a study of OX40 agonist ivuxolimab in advanced cancers. On the study more broadly: Two patients with cutaneous melanoma and one with hepatocellular carcinoma, three in total, showed partial responses. Notes on the study in general: Patients with a partial response at 0.1-3.0 mg/kg had among the lowest clonal expansion. Expanded clones belonging to CD8+ T cells outnumbered, on average, those of CD4+.

This CDR3 is 18 amino acids long. The germline CDR1 and CDR2 sequences are MNHEY and SMNVEV (reference sequence). The V and J ends lost 0 bases and 4 bases respectively, with 22 bases between them. Exclusion applied to patients with autoimmune disease history or systemic immunosuppression. TCRdb's copy holds only in-frame clones and misses some; the assay was immunoSEQ multiplex PCR. This table holds around 80,000 clones, 92% found once. This receptor was identified in an adult with an advanced solid tumor such as melanoma, head and neck, liver or kidney cancer. The specimen comprised CD4+ or CD8+ T cells sorted from blood, sampled in a trial of the OX40 agonist ivuxolimab. The genes are TRBV27 and TRBJ2-7; D may be TRBD2 (7 bases). CDR3 in amino acids: CASSLSGGGTGREYEQYF. The CDR3 region has the DNA TGTGCCAGCAGTTTATCGGGGGGAGGCACAGGGAGGGAGTACGAGCAGTACTTC.